Each of the 14 T cell receptor beta chains below was sequenced from the same sample in a study of shared clonotypes between healthy human individuals (TCRdb year 2020). Libraries were made using the immunoSEQ multiplex PCR assay. TCRdb took over this immuneACCESS table, retaining in-frame rearrangements with V and J assigned. Such tables are incomplete; in checked studies, under half of the missing clones stem from an unresolved V gene, and the remainder is unexplained. For this sample there are 2 million to 2.5 million clones; around 95% appear just once. The biggest ten clones account for over 0.1% of the sample. What was sequenced was naive CD4+ T cells sorted from blood. Per the publication, the cell subset or site label means: CD45RA+ positively selected. The source of these receptors is a man younger than 35 in good health.

V is TRBV10-2 and J is TRBJ2-5, with a possible D match to TRBD2 (5 bases). The V end was cut by 6 bases, the J end by 4 bases, with 18 bases between. CDR3 size: 15 residues. Germline V CDR1 and CDR2: WSHSY, SAAADI. CDR3 protein: CASSPELAHRETQYF. For the CDR3, the DNA is TGCGCCAGCAGCCCAGAGCTAGCCCATCGAGAGACCCAGTACTTC.

The chain couples TRBV9 to TRBJ2-3, with no clear D. The CDR3 runs to 15 residues. The V gene lost 4 bases and the J gene lost 4 bases, with 16 bases spanning the gap. Germline V CDR1 and CDR2: SGDLS, YYNGEE. CDR3 amino acids: CASSPAVLVADTQYF. The CDR3 DNA sequence: TGTGCCAGCAGCCCAGCCGTACTTGTTGCAGATACGCAGTATTTT.

Concerning this clone itself: Other DNA sequences within the sample encode an identical CDR3. The chain is built from TRBV19 and TRBJ1-5; weak D call: TRBD1 (6 bases). V lost 6 bases to trimming and J lost 4 bases, with 13 bases between them. Germline-derived CDR1 and CDR2 are LNHDA and SQIVND (reference sequence). This CDR3 contains 14 residues. The CDR3 coding sequence is TGTGCCAGTAGGGAGACAGGCGTTAATCAGCCCCAGCATTTT. Its translation is CASRETGVNQPQHF.

The chain links TRBV2 to TRBJ2-3; D is uncertain. V dropped 6 bases and J dropped 0 bases, with 7 bases sitting between them. Germline V gene data show CDR1 as SNHLY and CDR2 as FYNNEI. The CDR3 runs 13 residues. The CDR3 DNA is TGTGCCAGCAGCTTCGACAGCACAGATACGCAGTATTTT. The encoded protein is CASSFDSTDTQYF.

This clone was seen only once. The chain carries TRBV19 and TRBJ2-7; 11 bases match TRBD2. The V and J ends lost 9 bases and 7 bases, in that order; junction bases with no gene match: 8. Germline CDR1 reads LNHDA; CDR2 reads SQIVND (reference sequence). The CDR3 runs 13 residues. CDR3 sequence (DNA): TGTGCCAGCAGTCGGCTAGCGGGAGGAGAGCAGTACTTC. It is translated as CASSRLAGGEQYF.

This chain uses TRBV4-1 with TRBJ1-2; TRBD1 might be the D (5 bases). V lost 1 base, J lost 7 bases, and 16 bases lay in between. The CDR3 is 15 residues long. Per the germline V gene, CDR1 is MGHRA and CDR2 is YSYEKL. In DNA form, the CDR3 reads TGCGCCAGCAGCCAAGTTCTTCAGGGTTTACGTGGCTACACCTTC. Amino acid sequence: CASSQVLQGLRGYTF.

The chain couples TRBV28 to TRBJ2-3, with D hard to call. V lost 5 bases, J lost 3 bases, and 9 bases lay in between. CDR1 is MDHEN and CDR2 is SYDVKM in the germline V gene. The CDR3 is 13 residues long. CDR3 region: CASSPSVTDTQYF. In DNA, the CDR3 is TGTGCCAGCAGTCCATCCGTTACAGATACGCAGTATTTT.

The rearrangement links TRBV9 to TRBJ2-3, with 10 bases lining up with TRBD2. Losses at the gene ends were 0 bases for V and 2 bases for J; bases not matched to a gene: 9. Germline V lookup: CDR1 SGDLS, CDR2 YYNGEE. The CDR3 runs 18 residues. The CDR3 here is CASSVVAGGPTATDTQYF. The CDR3 DNA sequence: TGTGCCAGCAGCGTAGTAGCGGGGGGTCCTACTGCCACAGATACGCAGTATTTT.

The chain links TRBV18 to TRBJ1-2, with D possibly TRBD1 on 5 matching bases. Trimming removed 5 bases from V and 3 bases from J, with 7 bases in between. There are 12 residues in the CDR3. CDR1 KGHSH and CDR2 LQKENI come from the germline V gene. CDR3 DNA: TGTGCCAGCTCAGTGGGGGACTATGGCTACACCTTC. It codes for CASSVGDYGYTF.

J is TRBJ2-3 and V is TRBV10-2; D possibly corresponds to TRBD1 (6 bases). The V gene's germline CDR1 is WSHSY and CDR2 SAAADI. The CDR3 extends over 15 amino acids. V was pared by 2 bases and J by 0 bases, with 9 bases between. The CDR3 DNA sequence: TGCGCCAGCAGTGAGCAGGACAGTAGCACAGATACGCAGTATTTT. This sequence encodes CASSEQDSSTDTQYF.

The rearrangement joins TRBV6-1 to TRBJ1-1; 8 positions agree with TRBD1. In germline, CDR1 is MNHNS, CDR2 SASEGT. Trimming cost V 5 bases and J 1 base; bases outside gene matches: 3. This CDR3 region has 14 residues. The CDR3 sequence is CASSPGTGNTEAFF. CDR3 coding DNA: TGTGCCAGCAGTCCCGGGACAGGGAACACTGAAGCTTTCTTT.

J is TRBJ2-7 and V is TRBV5-1; 14 bases line up with TRBD2. Trimming took 3 bases from V and 6 from J; bases not matched to a gene: 8. This CDR3 contains 16 residues. Germline V gene data show CDR1 as SGHRS and CDR2 as YFSETQ. The CDR3 nucleotides read TGCGCCAGCAGCTCCGCCCCCGGACTAGCGGGAGGCGAGCAGTACTTC. Translating it yields CASSSAPGLAGGEQYF.

This clone came up once. At the DNA level, this CDR3 is encoded by other sequences in the same sample as well. The J gene is TRBJ2-5, the V gene TRBV18; a weak D match, TRBD2 (5 bases). Deletions cut 6 bases from V and 4 bases from J, with 9 bases between. The CDR3 consists of 12 residues. Germline values: CDR1 KGHSH, CDR2 LQKENI. The chain's CDR3 is CASSPEGETQYF. Written as DNA, the CDR3 is TGTGCCAGCTCCCCCGAGGGAGAGACCCAGTACTTC. The full variable domain, in which reference TRBV18 and TRBJ2-5 provide the parts outside the CDR3, is NAGVMQNPRHLVRRRGQEARLRCSPMKGHSHVYWYRQLPEEGLKFMVYLQKENIIDESGMPKERFSAEFPKEGPSILRIQQVVRGDSAAYFCASSPEGETQYFGPGTRLLVL.

The V call is TRBV29-1, the J call TRBJ1-1; D ambiguous. Between the trimmed V and J ends, which lost 4 bases and 3 bases, there was a span of 18 bases. CDR3 length equals 15 residues. Germline V CDR1 and CDR2: SQVTM, ANQGSEA. The CDR3 is CSVALHLKKDTEAFF. As DNA, the CDR3 is TGCAGCGTTGCTCTACACTTAAAGAAAGACACTGAAGCTTTCTTT.